These 24 T cell receptor beta chains were all obtained from the same sample, sequenced in a study of T cell responses to AZD1222 COVID-19 vaccine (dated by TCRdb to the early 2020s). The meaning of the sample's time point label: about 28 days (+/-7) after the second vaccine dose. Library preparation used the immunoSEQ multiplex PCR assay. TCRdb obtained this table from immuneACCESS and retained in-frame rearrangements with V and J assigned. These tables miss some clones; where compared with another copy, unresolved V genes account for less than half of the shortfall, and the remainder is unexplained. In this sample the table shows about 180,000 clones, around 90% of which occur a single time. The ten largest account for roughly 2% of the sample. The sequences come from peripheral blood, collected 28 days after the second AZD1222 dose. The origin of the receptors is an adult who received the AZD1222 COVID-19 vaccine.

The genes are TRBV6-5 and TRBJ1-2; the D gene is possibly TRBD1 (6 bases). The CDR3 is made up of 14 amino acids. The germline V and J ends were trimmed by 6 bases and 2 bases, with 13 bases remaining between them. Germline CDR1 and CDR2: MNHEY and SVGAGI. The CDR3 protein is CASRALQGNYGYTF. The CDR3 DNA follows: TGTGCCAGCAGAGCTCTACAGGGAAACTATGGCTACACCTTC.

This sequence joins TRBV7-8 and TRBJ1-2; D unclear. Trimming left V 0 bases short and J 2 bases short, with 4 bases between. Germline V gene sequence: CDR1 SGHVS, CDR2 FQNEAQ. This CDR3 has 13 amino acids. CDR3 DNA sequence: TGTGCCAGCAGCTTAGCGGGGAACTATGGCTACACCTTC. Amino acids: CASSLAGNYGYTF.

This sequence joins TRBV6-2 or TRBV6-3 and TRBJ2-7; tentatively, D is TRBD2 (7 bases). CDR1 MNHEY and CDR2 SVGEGT come from the germline V gene. The V end was cut by 6 bases, the J end by 3 bases, with 18 bases between. The CDR3 is 15 residues long. CDR3 bases: TGTGCCAGCAGCCCGGGGAAGGGGGGGAGCTACGAGCAGTACTTC. Residues: CASSPGKGGSYEQYF.

Concerning this clone itself: Possible read error: a much larger clone is one base away. This chain connects TRBV11-2 to TRBJ2-7, with D uncertain. V lost 3 bases to trimming and J lost 0 bases, with 3 bases between them. The CDR3 loop spans 12 amino acids. Germline loops: CDR1 SGHAT, CDR2 FQNNGV. The DNA for the CDR3 is TGTGCCAGCAGCTTGGACTCCTACGAGCAGTACTTC. It translates to CASSLDSYEQYF.

The rearrangement joins TRBV12-3 or TRBV12-4 to TRBJ1-1; 8 bases fit TRBD1. The trim removed 3 bases at V and 6 bases at J, leaving 3 bases unmatched. The length of the CDR3 is 13 residues. The CDR3, as DNA: TGTGCCAGCAGTTTCAACAGGGGGTCTGAAGCTTTCTTT. It translates to CASSFNRGSEAFF.

A single count supports this clone. The rearrangement uses TRBV5-8 and TRBJ2-3; 8 nucleotides match TRBD2. The CDR3 runs 16 residues. The V gene end was trimmed by 0 bases and the J gene end by 3 bases; junction bases not matched to a gene: 6. Germline V CDR1 and CDR2: SGHTS, YDEGEE. CDR3 amino acids: CASSLEAGAGTDTQYF. DNA for the CDR3: TGTGCCAGCAGCTTGGAAGCGGGGGCTGGGACAGATACGCAGTATTTT. The variable domain in full, completed from reference TRBV5-8 and TRBJ2-3, reads EAGVTQSPTHLIKTRGQQATLRCSPISGHTSVYWYQQALGLGLQFLLWYDEGEERNRGNFPPRFSGRQFPNYSSELNVNALELEDSALYLCASSLEAGAGTDTQYFGPGTRLTVL.

The chain recombines TRBV11-2 with TRBJ2-1; no firm D call. The V and J ends lost 1 base and 4 bases respectively, with 11 bases between them. This CDR3 is built from 15 residues. CDR1 SGHAT and CDR2 FQNNGV come from the germline V gene. CDR3: CASSLGLGNYNEQFF. As DNA, the CDR3 is TGTGCCAGCAGCTTAGGCCTAGGGAATTACAATGAGCAGTTCTTC.

This clone was observed a handful of times. This sequence joins TRBV9 and TRBJ1-1, with TRBD1 matching over 7 bases. The CDR3 has 14 residues. CDR1 and CDR2 (germline): SGDLS, YYNGEE. V lost 1 base and J lost 1; bases outside the gene matches: 1. In DNA, the CDR3 is TGTGCCAGCAGCGTAAACAGGGGGAACACTGAAGCTTTCTTT. Translation gives CASSVNRGNTEAFF. Based on the CDR3 plus reference TRBV9 and TRBJ1-1, the full variable domain is DSGVTQTPKHLITATGQRVTLRCSPRSGDLSVYWYQQSLDQGLQFLIQYYNGEERAKGNILERFSAQQFPDLHSELNLSSLELGDSALYFCASSVNRGNTEAFFGQGTRLTVV.

This clone was observed once. The chain links TRBV27 to TRBJ1-6; a weak D match, TRBD1 (5 bases). The length of the CDR3 is 14 residues. Germline values: CDR1 MNHEY, CDR2 SMNVEV (reference sequence). Deletions cut 4 bases from V and 1 base from J, with 5 bases between. The CDR3: CASSSGSYNSPLHF. The CDR3, as DNA: TGTGCCAGCAGTTCAGGGTCCTATAATTCACCCCTCCACTTT.

V gene TRBV6-6 combines with J gene TRBJ1-3; D unclear. Per the germline V gene, CDR1 is MNHNY and CDR2 is SVGAGI (reference sequence). V lost 2 bases and J 3 bases, leaving 14 bases between the germline ends. The CDR3 is 16 residues long. CDR3 in amino acids: CASSYGEVTLGNTIYF. The CDR3 DNA is TGTGCCAGCAGTTACGGAGAGGTAACCCTTGGAAACACCATATATTTT.

This clone was seen only once. Germline is not matched at one junction end, which may reflect a read error. V usage is TRBV7-9 and J usage is TRBJ1-1; D is perhaps TRBD1 (6 bases). Germline V lookup: CDR1 SEHNR, CDR2 FQNEAQ (reference sequence). The CDR3 sequence is 13 residues long. The DNA of the CDR3 is TGTGCCAGCAGCTTAGGCCAAGGGGGGGTTTCGGTCTTT. Protein sequence: CASSLGQGGVSVF.

The rearrangement uses TRBV5-1 and TRBJ2-2, with TRBD2 matching 10 bases. The V and J ends lost 4 bases and 0 bases, in that order; junction bases with no gene match: 3. CDR3 length equals 16 residues. Germline V gives CDR1 SGHRS, CDR2 YFSETQ. The CDR3 nucleotides read TGCGCCAGCAGCGCCGGGACTAGCGCGAACACCGGGGAGCTGTTTTTT. Protein product: CASSAGTSANTGELFF.

V is TRBV4-3 and J is TRBJ2-6, with TRBD1 matching 12 bases. The CDR3 extends over 20 amino acids. V gave up 0 bases and J gave up 5 bases; unmatched junction bases: 11. CDR1 and CDR2 (germline): LGHNA, YSLEER. CDR3 region: CASSQEPLGTGGLWANVLTF. The CDR3 DNA follows: TGCGCCAGCAGCCAAGAACCCTTGGGGACAGGGGGCCTCTGGGCCAACGTCCTGACTTTC.

The V call is TRBV2, the J call TRBJ1-6; D ambiguous. In germline, CDR1 is SNHLY, CDR2 FYNNEI. V was trimmed by 7 bases and J by 7 bases, leaving 11 bases between them. CDR3 length: 13 residues. The CDR3 sequence is CASIRGVNSPLHF. The CDR3, as DNA: TGTGCCAGCATTCGTGGGGTAAATTCACCCCTCCACTTT.

The chain combines TRBV6-5 with TRBJ2-7; D not certain. The CDR3 has 15 residues. V was trimmed by 2 bases and J by 3 bases, leaving 14 bases between them. The germline gives CDR1 MNHEY, CDR2 SVGAGI. CDR3 region: CASSYPKDLHYEQYF. CDR3 bases: TGTGCCAGCAGTTACCCCAAGGATCTACACTACGAGCAGTACTTC.

The chain links TRBV5-1 to TRBJ2-7, with D perhaps assigned TRBD1 or TRBD2 (5 bases each). This CDR3 has 15 residues. Germline V gives CDR1 SGHRS, CDR2 YFSETQ. The V end was cut by 3 bases, the J end by 6 bases, with 19 bases between. The CDR3 sequence is CASSSTPDSLAEQYF. CDR3 sequence (DNA): TGCGCCAGCAGCTCCACTCCTGACAGTCTAGCCGAGCAGTACTTC.

This rearrangement joins TRBV3-1 (or the pseudogene TRBV3-2) to TRBJ2-3; TRBD1 might be the D (6 bases). Trimming removed 3 bases at V and 6 bases at J, with 16 bases between. CDR3 length equals 15 residues. The germline V gene has CDR1 LGHDT and CDR2 YNNKEL (reference sequence). CDR3 sequence: CASSQEQGIRDTQYF. The CDR3 DNA follows: TGTGCCAGCAGCCAGGAACAGGGTATTAGGGATACGCAGTATTTT.

The rearrangement joins TRBV6-5 to TRBJ2-5; 7 bases align to TRBD1. The CDR3 loop spans 13 amino acids. CDR1 MNHEY and CDR2 SVGAGI come from the germline V gene. The trim removed 6 bases at V and 5 bases at J, leaving 6 bases unmatched. The CDR3 protein is CASSRRRGETQYF. The CDR3 region has the DNA TGTGCCAGCAGCCGGCGCAGGGGGGAGACCCAGTACTTC.

The rearrangement uses TRBV18 and TRBJ1-1; D unclear. The CDR3 consists of 15 residues. Germline CDR1 reads KGHSH; CDR2 reads LQKENI. V was pared by 2 bases and J by 4 bases, with 14 bases between. The DNA of the CDR3 is TGTGCCAGCTCACCAGGAGGAGGGTTCGGCACTGAAGCTTTCTTT. It yields the protein CASSPGGGFGTEAFF. Full variable domain (remainder filled in from reference TRBV18 and TRBJ1-1): NAGVMQNPRHLVRRRGQEARLRCSPMKGHSHVYWYRQLPEEGLKFMVYLQKENIIDESGMPKERFSAEFPKEGPSILRIQQVVRGDSAAYFCASSPGGGFGTEAFFGQGTRLTVV.

The rearrangement links TRBV10-3 to TRBJ2-3; 10 positions match TRBD2. CDR1 is ENHRY and CDR2 is SYGVKD in the germline V gene. This CDR3 spans 18 amino acids. Trimming removed 4 bases from V and 2 bases from J; junction bases left unmatched: 12. The CDR3 DNA sequence: TGTGCCATCAGTGGGGGGTCTAGCGGGGGCCCAGACACAGATACGCAGTATTTT. Its translation: CAISGGSSGGPDTDTQYF.

The chain couples TRBV10-3 to TRBJ1-3; no clear D gene. V dropped 2 bases and J dropped 4 bases, with 12 bases sitting between them. The CDR3 extends over 15 amino acids. The germline V gene encodes CDR1 ENHRY and CDR2 SYGVKD. DNA of the CDR3: TGTGCCATCAGTGAGAACGGCGTCGGGGGAAACACCATATATTTT. It translates to CAISENGVGGNTIYF.

This chain connects TRBV5-1 to TRBJ2-5, with D perhaps being TRBD1 or TRBD2 (6 bases each). Looked up from germline, CDR1 is SGHRS and CDR2 is YFSETQ. Trimming removed 4 bases from V and 1 base from J, with 17 bases in between. The CDR3 is 16 amino acids. This CDR3 is CASSRGTPTGQETQYF. For the CDR3, the DNA is TGCGCCAGCAGCCGGGGGACACCTACGGGCCAAGAGACCCAGTACTTC.

This CDR3 is CASRPWGSVGYTF. CDR3 nucleotides: TGTGCCAGCCGTCCTTGGGGTTCTGTCGGCTACACCTTC. The gene calls are TRBV12-3 or TRBV12-4 and TRBJ1-2; the D is unclear. V shed 8 bases and J shed 8 bases, with 18 bases lying between them. The CDR3 contains 13 residues.

The V and J genes are TRBV14 and TRBJ2-1, with a tentative D call TRBD2 (6 bases). Trimming left V 0 bases short and J 0 bases short, with 12 bases between. The CDR3 has 17 amino acids. Looked up from germline, CDR1 is SGHDN and CDR2 is FVKESK. CDR3 residues: CASSQDWRASSYNEQFF. The DNA for the CDR3 is TGTGCCAGCAGCCAAGATTGGAGGGCGAGCTCCTACAATGAGCAGTTCTTC.